Listed here are 15 T cell receptor beta chains from one sample, sequenced in a study of T-cell memory formation after mild COVID-19 (dated by TCRdb to the early 2020s). Libraries came from 5' RACE. Sequencing relied on an Illumina NovaSeq 6000. Clones were called with MiXCR by TCRdb after fastp trimmed the public reads at Q25, and only in-frame beta chains were retained. Rows merge per CDR3 protein into single entries with the most common DNA and genes. A total of under 450,000 distinct CDR3 sequences appear in this sample, roughly an eighth of them only once. The ten largest clones capture around 21% of the sample. Sequenced: PBMCs or a T cell subset sorted from them (not recorded which). Receptors were obtained from a man younger than 35 who had mild COVID-19 (a few samples of this study predate the infection). The sample titles of this study are shuffled in the database, so cell type and time point are left out; the donor was told from shared clones.

This clonotype was seen ten or more times. The J gene is TRBJ2-3, the V gene TRBV5-1; no clear D. Trimming removed 0 bases from V and 2 bases from J, with 13 bases in between. In germline, CDR1 is SGHRS, CDR2 YFSETQ. This CDR3 has 16 residues. The CDR3 DNA is TGCGCCAGCAGCTTGGCCGGCAGAACCCCCACAGATACGCAGTATTTT. It yields the protein CASSLAGRTPTDTQYF. Full variable domain (remainder filled in from reference TRBV5-1 and TRBJ2-3): KAGVTQTPRYLIKTRGQQVTLSCSPISGHRSVSWYQQTPGQGLQFLFEYFSETQRNKGNFPGRFSGRQFSNSRSEMNVSTLELGDSALYLCASSLAGRTPTDTQYFGPGTRLTVL.

This chain's CDR3 is CATSRGWSGQGAGDTQYF. In nucleotides, the CDR3 is TGTGCCACCAGCAGAGGGTGGTCCGGACAGGGGGCAGGGGATACGCAGTATTTT. This chain connects TRBV15 to TRBJ2-3; 11 positions match TRBD1. The ends lost 1 base at V and 6 bases at J; junction bases unmatched: 12. The CDR3 spans 18 residues. Germline CDR1 and CDR2: LNHNV and YYDKDF (reference sequence).

This clonotype was picked up a small number of times. The rearrangement joins TRBV7-2 to TRBJ2-1; the match to TRBD2 covers 13 bases. This CDR3 comprises 17 residues. The V gene end was trimmed by 0 bases and the J gene end by 8 bases; junction bases not matched to a gene: 7. The germline gives CDR1 SGHTA, CDR2 FQGNSA. The CDR3 loop is CASSLASTSGGAHEQFF. DNA of the CDR3: TGTGCCAGCAGCTTAGCGAGCACTAGCGGGGGGGCCCATGAGCAGTTCTTC.

A few counts support this clonotype. V is TRBV11-2 and J is TRBJ2-6; D gene ambiguous. The V end lost 5 bases, the J end lost 0 bases, and 11 bases lay between the germline ends. This CDR3 is built from 16 residues. From germline, CDR1 is SGHAT and CDR2 FQNNGV. CDR3 loop: CASSRRRFSGANVLTF. CDR3 in DNA: TGTGCCAGCAGCCGACGCAGGTTCTCTGGGGCCAACGTCCTGACTTTC.

This clonotype was detected a few times. The rearrangement links TRBV11-2 to TRBJ2-1, with 10 bases that match TRBD2. V shed 5 bases, J shed 13 bases, and the junction held 17 bases outside the gene matches. CDR1 and CDR2 from the germline V gene are SGHAT and FQNNGV. The CDR3 is made up of 16 amino acids. The CDR3 protein is CASSQGLAGELRGQFF. In DNA, the CDR3 is TGTGCCAGCAGCCAGGGGCTAGCGGGGGAACTCAGGGGACAGTTCTTC.

This clonotype came up a few times. This chain uses TRBV30 with TRBJ1-1; D gene unclear. The CDR3 has 13 residues. Germline CDR1 GTSNPN, CDR2 SVGIG (reference sequence). Deletions cut 1 base from V and 5 bases from J, with 11 bases between. The CDR3 loop reads CAWSAAERTEAFF. CDR3 in DNA: TGTGCCTGGAGTGCCGCTGAGAGGACTGAAGCTTTCTTT.

This clonotype appeared a few times. The V call is TRBV4-3, the J call TRBJ2-5; 10 bases fit TRBD1. The CDR3 has 15 residues. Trimming cost V 3 bases and J 2 bases; bases outside gene matches: 3. Germline CDR1 LGHNA, CDR2 YSLEER. CDR3 protein: CASSQGTGVQETQYF. The CDR3 region has the DNA TGCGCCAGCAGCCAGGGGACAGGGGTACAAGAGACCCAGTACTTC.

This rearrangement joins TRBV9 to TRBJ2-1, with D tentatively TRBD2 (5 bases). This CDR3 spans 15 amino acids. From germline, CDR1 is SGDLS and CDR2 YYNGEE. Deletions cut 0 bases from V and 15 bases from J, with 22 bases between. CDR3 in DNA: TGTGCCAGCAGCGTAGGTGAGCGCCAAATTCGGAGGCCGTTCTTC. Translating it yields CASSVGERQIRRPFF.

Notes on this clonotype: This likely comes from a read error, as the CDR3 has no conserved phenylalanine or tryptophan at its end. V usage is TRBV12-3 or TRBV12-4 and J usage is TRBJ2-5, with D possibly matching TRBD1 (5 bases). This CDR3 is built from 14 residues. V lost 1 base and J lost 1, with 7 bases in between. CDR3 nucleotides: TGTGCCAGCAGTTTAGGCAGGGCCCAAGAGACCCAGTACTTA. Translated: CASSLGRAQETQYL.

This clonotype was recorded at least ten times. The gene calls are TRBV6-5 and TRBJ1-2; 7 bases are shared with TRBD1. CDR1 is MNHEY, CDR2 SVGAGI, per germline. The V gene end was trimmed by 5 bases and the J gene end by 8 bases; junction bases not matched to a gene: 11. The CDR3 covers 14 residues. CDR3 DNA sequence: TGTGCCAGCAGTCGTCCTGATCCGGGACAGGGCTACACCTTC. Translation: CASSRPDPGQGYTF.

This clonotype was counted only a few times. The rearrangement uses TRBV7-2 and TRBJ1-1, with D unclear. Germline V gene data show CDR1 as SGHTA and CDR2 as FQGNSA. Between the trimmed V and J ends, which lost 3 bases and 1 base, there was a span of 6 bases. This CDR3 contains 13 residues. CDR3: CASSFDGNTEAFF. The CDR3 coding sequence is TGTGCCAGCAGCTTCGACGGGAACACTGAAGCTTTCTTT.

The chain uses TRBV20-1 and TRBJ1-1; perhaps TRBD1 as D (6 bases). Trimming left V 7 bases short and J 0 bases short, with 18 bases between. Germline assignment: CDR1 DFQATT and CDR2 SNEGSKA (reference sequence). The CDR3 consists of 15 residues. The CDR3 DNA reads TGCAGTGGGAAACAGGGATCCCCGATGAACACTGAAGCTTTCTTT. Amino acids: CSGKQGSPMNTEAFF.

A few counts support this clonotype. The CDR3 reads CASSYSTGGEMNTEAFF. Here the CDR3 DNA reads TGTGCCAGCAGTTACTCTACGGGGGGCGAGATGAACACTGAAGCTTTCTTT. V and J are TRBV6-5 and TRBJ1-1; a possible D gene is TRBD1 (6 bases). CDR1 is MNHEY and CDR2 is SVGAGI in the germline V gene. This CDR3 is built from 17 residues. Trimming cost V 0 bases and J 0 bases, with 14 bases left between them.

This clonotype was detected ten times or more. The chain uses TRBV6-5 and TRBJ1-1, with 8 bases fitting TRBD1. Germline V gives CDR1 MNHEY, CDR2 SVGAGI. V dropped 6 bases and J dropped 5; count of bases not matched to a gene: 11. The CDR3 has 15 amino acids. As DNA, the CDR3 is TGTGCCAGCAGCCTAGACAGGGGAAGGGGGACTGAAGCTTTCTTT. Protein product: CASSLDRGRGTEAFF.

Only a few counts were recorded for this clonotype. This chain uses TRBV30 with TRBJ2-5; D gene uncertain. Trimming left V 0 bases short and J 4 bases short, with 12 bases between. The CDR3 loop spans 14 amino acids. CDR1 and CDR2 (germline): GTSNPN, SVGIG (reference sequence). CDR3 residues: CAWSVGKTGETQYF. The CDR3 DNA is TGTGCCTGGAGTGTAGGGAAGACTGGAGAGACCCAGTACTTC.